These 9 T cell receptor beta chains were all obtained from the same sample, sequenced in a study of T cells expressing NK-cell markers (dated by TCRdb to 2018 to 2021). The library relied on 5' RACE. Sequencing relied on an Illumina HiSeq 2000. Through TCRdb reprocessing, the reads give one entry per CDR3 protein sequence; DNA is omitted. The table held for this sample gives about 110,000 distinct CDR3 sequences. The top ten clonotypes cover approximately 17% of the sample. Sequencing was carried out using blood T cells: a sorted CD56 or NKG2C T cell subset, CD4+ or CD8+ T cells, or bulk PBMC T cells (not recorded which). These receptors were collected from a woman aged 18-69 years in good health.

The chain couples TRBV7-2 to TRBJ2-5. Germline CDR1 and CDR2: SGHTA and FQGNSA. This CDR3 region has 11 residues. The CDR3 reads CASSLDVTQYF.

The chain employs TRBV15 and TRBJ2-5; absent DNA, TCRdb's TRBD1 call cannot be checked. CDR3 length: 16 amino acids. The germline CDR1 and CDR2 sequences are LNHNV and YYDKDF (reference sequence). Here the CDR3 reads CATSRDREDRAETQYF.

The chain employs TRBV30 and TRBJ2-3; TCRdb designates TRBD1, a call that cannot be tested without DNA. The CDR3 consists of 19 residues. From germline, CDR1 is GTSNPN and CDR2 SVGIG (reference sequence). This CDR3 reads CAWRETFGSGGASTDTQYF.

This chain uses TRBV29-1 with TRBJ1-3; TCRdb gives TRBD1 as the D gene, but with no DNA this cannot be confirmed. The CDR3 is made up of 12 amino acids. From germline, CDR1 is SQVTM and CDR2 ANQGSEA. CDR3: CSVVLRVNTIYF. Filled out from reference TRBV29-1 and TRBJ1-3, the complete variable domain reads SAVISQKPSRDICQRGTSLTIQCQVDSQVTMMFWYRQQPGQSLTLIATANQGSEATYESGFVIDKFPISRPNLTFSTLTVSNMSPEDSSIYLCSVVLRVNTIYFGEGSWLTVV.

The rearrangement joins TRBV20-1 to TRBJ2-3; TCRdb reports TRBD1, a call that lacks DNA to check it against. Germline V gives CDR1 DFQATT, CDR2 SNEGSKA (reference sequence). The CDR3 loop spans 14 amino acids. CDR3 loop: CSAPMGGWTDTQYF.

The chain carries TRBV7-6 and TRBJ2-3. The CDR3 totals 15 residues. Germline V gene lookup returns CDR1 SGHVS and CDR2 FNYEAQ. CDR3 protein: CASSLLLASTDTQYF.

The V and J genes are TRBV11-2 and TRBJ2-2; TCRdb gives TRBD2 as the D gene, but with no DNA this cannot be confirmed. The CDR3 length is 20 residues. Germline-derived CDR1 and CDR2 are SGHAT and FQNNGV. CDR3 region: CASSSHELGIEGQAAGELFF. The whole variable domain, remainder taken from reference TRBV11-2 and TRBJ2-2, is EAGVAQSPRYKIIEKRQSVAFWCNPISGHATLYWYQQILGQGPKLLIQFQNNGVVDDSQLPKDRFSAERLKGVDSTLKIQPAKLEDSAVYLCASSSHELGIEGQAAGELFFGEGSRLTVL.

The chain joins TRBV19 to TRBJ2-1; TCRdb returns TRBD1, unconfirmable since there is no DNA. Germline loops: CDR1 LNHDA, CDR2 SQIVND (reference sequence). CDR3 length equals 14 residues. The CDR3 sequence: CASTARDSYNEQFF.

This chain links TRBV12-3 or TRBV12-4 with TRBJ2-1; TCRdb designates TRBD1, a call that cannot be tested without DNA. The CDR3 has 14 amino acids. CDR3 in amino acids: CASSFRGPYNEQFF.